A selection of T cell receptor beta chains follows, all from one sample in a study of CD8+ T cells in alopecia areata. Profiled with immunoSEQ multiplex PCR; TCRdb holds only in-frame clones, not every one. This sample has about 100,000 clones, with around 60% found just once. The sequenced sample was CD8+ T cells sorted from blood, obtained between weeks 55 and 65, from a patient treated with tofacitinib. The receptors were gathered from a human donor with alopecia areata. Each CDR3 is given with its conserved first and last residue. The D gene is left open where the match is weak. Only part of the rows carry a size: once, few, many, or a class if the clone is expanded.

d_call	v_call	clone_size	j_call	cdr3_nt	cdr3_aa
TRBD1	TRBV13	-	TRBJ2-7	TGTGCCAGCAGCCTGCGGGACAGGGGGTCGCGGGAGCAGTACTTC	CASSLRDRGSREQYF
TRBD1	TRBV5-1	-	TRBJ2-7	TGCGCCAGCAGCTTGCGGGACAGGGACTACGAGCAGTACTTC	CASSLRDRDYEQYF
-	TRBV2	-	TRBJ2-4	TGTGCCAGCAGCGCGGGGTACAGTTACTTC	CASSAGYSYF
TRBD2	TRBV6-1	-	TRBJ2-2	TGTGCCAGCAGTGAAGGACTAGCACCGAACACCGGGGAGCTGTTTTTT	CASSEGLAPNTGELFF
TRBD1	TRBV5-1	-	TRBJ1-1	TGCGCCAGCAGCTGGCGAGGGACAGGAGGCACTGAAGCTTTCTTT	CASSWRGTGGTEAFF
-	TRBV7-9	few	TRBJ1-2	TGTGCCAGCAGCTTAGGGACCCGATGGAACTATGGCTACACCTTC	CASSLGTRWNYGYTF
-	TRBV4-1	few	TRBJ1-2	TGCGCCAGCAGCCAAGAACCGCTCGAGGTGGCTTTTAACTATGGCTACACCTTC	CASSQEPLEVAFNYGYTF
TRBD1	TRBV6-1	few	TRBJ2-7	TGTGCCAGCAGTCGACAGGGTATGGACGAGCAGTACTTC	CASSRQGMDEQYF
-	TRBV30	-	TRBJ1-2	TGTGCCTGGAGTGTGGCCAACGAGGGCTACACCTTC	CAWSVANEGYTF
-	TRBV11-2	medium-sized	TRBJ1-1	TGTGCCAGCAGCTCGCCGGGGGTGGGCAACGAAGCTTTCTTT	CASSSPGVGNEAFF
-	TRBV5-6	once	TRBJ2-2	TGTGCCAGCAGCTTGGTGATGGTCGGCATGGGGGAGCTGTTTTTT	CASSLVMVGMGELFF
TRBD1	TRBV5-8	-	TRBJ2-3	TGTGCCAGCAGCTCCGGGACAGGGAGTGCAGATACGCAGTATTTT	CASSSGTGSADTQYF
-	TRBV5-6	-	TRBJ2-6	TGTGCCAGCAGCTTGTCGGGGGCTGGGGCCAACGTCCTGACTTTC	CASSLSGAGANVLTF
-	TRBV18	-	TRBJ2-1	TGTGCCAGCTCACCCCTCGGGGCTGGGAATGAGCAGTTCTTC	CASSPLGAGNEQFF
-	TRBV7-8	-	TRBJ2-3	TGTGCCAGCAGCCCAGGGTCAGATACGCAGTATTTT	CASSPGSDTQYF
TRBD1	TRBV4-1	few	TRBJ1-6	TGCGCCAGCAGCCAATTTGGGACAGGGAGGTTCTATAATTCACCCCTCCACTTT	CASSQFGTGRFYNSPLHF
-	TRBV11-2	-	TRBJ2-4	TGTGCCAGCAGCGGGCCGACTAGGCGGAACATTCAGTACTTC	CASSGPTRRNIQYF
TRBD1	TRBV15	-	TRBJ2-1	TGTGCCACCAGCAAGGCCCGGGACAGGGTGTTGGTCGAGCAGTTCTTC	CATSKARDRVLVEQFF
-	TRBV29-1	-	TRBJ1-3	TGCAGCGTCCTATATGGAAACACCATATATTTT	CSVLYGNTIYF
TRBD1	TRBV29-1	few	TRBJ2-1	TGCAGCGCTACCGACAGGGCCCACAATGAGCAGTTCTTC	CSATDRAHNEQFF
TRBD1	TRBV18	-	TRBJ2-2	TGTGCCAGCTCACCAGGTCATCTTTCTGGACAGGACACCGGGGAGCTGTTTTTT	CASSPGHLSGQDTGELFF
TRBD2	TRBV27	-	TRBJ2-4	TGTGCCAGCAGTGGGGGACTAGGGTTTTCCAAAAACATTCAGTACTTC	CASSGGLGFSKNIQYF
-	TRBV30	-	TRBJ2-1	TGTGCCTGGAGCACGGCGTGGGAGCAGTTCTTC	CAWSTAWEQFF
TRBD2	TRBV5-6	-	TRBJ2-1	TGTGCCAGCGTTGGGACTAGCCCCGGTGAGCAGTTCTTC	CASVGTSPGEQFF
-	TRBV5-1	-	TRBJ2-2	TGCGCCAGCAGCGCCTCTTCCAGCGAGTACACCGGGGAGCTGTTTTTT	CASSASSSEYTGELFF
-	TRBV13	few	TRBJ1-5	TGTGCCAGCAGCTTAGGACCGGGCGCAATTGGTCAGCCCCAGCATTTT	CASSLGPGAIGQPQHF
-	TRBV27	-	TRBJ2-7	TGTGCCAGCAGCCGGGGGCCTAGCTCCTACGAGCAGTACTTC	CASSRGPSSYEQYF
TRBD2	TRBV7-2	-	TRBJ2-5	TGTGCCAGCAGATATGAAGCGGGGTTAGAGACCCAGTACTTC	CASRYEAGLETQYF
-	TRBV6-5	-	TRBJ2-5	TGTGCCAGCAGTTACACCGGACTTATCGAGACCCAGTACTTC	CASSYTGLIETQYF
TRBD2	TRBV13	-	TRBJ2-7	TGTGCCAGCAACCTAGCGGGGGGCGAGCAGTACTTC	CASNLAGGEQYF